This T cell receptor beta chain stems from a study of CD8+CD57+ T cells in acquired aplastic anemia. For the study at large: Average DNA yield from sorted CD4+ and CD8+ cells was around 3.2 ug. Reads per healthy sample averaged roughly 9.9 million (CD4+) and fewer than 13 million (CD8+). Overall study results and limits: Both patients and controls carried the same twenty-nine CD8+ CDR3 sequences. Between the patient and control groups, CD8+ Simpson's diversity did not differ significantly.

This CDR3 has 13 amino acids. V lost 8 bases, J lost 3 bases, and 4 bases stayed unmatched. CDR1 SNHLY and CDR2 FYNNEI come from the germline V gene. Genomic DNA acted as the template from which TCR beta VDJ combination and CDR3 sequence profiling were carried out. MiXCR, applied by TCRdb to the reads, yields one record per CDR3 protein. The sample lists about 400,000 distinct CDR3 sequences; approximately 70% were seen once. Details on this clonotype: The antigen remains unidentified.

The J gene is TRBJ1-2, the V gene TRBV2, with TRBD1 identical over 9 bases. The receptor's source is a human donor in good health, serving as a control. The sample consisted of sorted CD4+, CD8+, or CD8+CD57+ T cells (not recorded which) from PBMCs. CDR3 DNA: TGTGCCAGCGGGGACAGGGCGGACTATGGCTACACCTTC. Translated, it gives CASGDRADYGYTF.